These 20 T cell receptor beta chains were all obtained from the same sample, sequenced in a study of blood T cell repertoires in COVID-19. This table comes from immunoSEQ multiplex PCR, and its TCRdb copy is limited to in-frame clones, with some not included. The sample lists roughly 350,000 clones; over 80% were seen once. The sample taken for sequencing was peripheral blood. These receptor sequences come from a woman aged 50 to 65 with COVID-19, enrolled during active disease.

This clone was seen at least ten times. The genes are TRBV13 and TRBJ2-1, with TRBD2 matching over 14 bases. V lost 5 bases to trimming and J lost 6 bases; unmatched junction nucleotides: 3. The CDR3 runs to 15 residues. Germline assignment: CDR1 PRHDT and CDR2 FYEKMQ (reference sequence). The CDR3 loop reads CASSETSGRVNEQFF. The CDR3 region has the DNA TGTGCCAGCAGCGAGACTAGCGGGAGGGTCAATGAGCAGTTCTTC.

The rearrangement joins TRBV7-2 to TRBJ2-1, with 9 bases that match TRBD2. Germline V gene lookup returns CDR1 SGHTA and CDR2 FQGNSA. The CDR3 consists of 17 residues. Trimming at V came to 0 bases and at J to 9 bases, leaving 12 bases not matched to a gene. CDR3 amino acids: CASSLARASGNGGEQFF. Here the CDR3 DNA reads TGTGCCAGCAGCTTAGCGAGGGCTAGCGGGAACGGTGGTGAGCAGTTCTTC.

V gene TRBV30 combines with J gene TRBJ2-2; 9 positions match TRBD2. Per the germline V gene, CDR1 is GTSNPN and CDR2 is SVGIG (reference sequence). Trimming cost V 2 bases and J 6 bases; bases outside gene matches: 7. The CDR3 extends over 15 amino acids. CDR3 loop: CAWSSIAGVSGELFF. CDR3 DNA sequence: TGTGCCTGGAGTTCTATAGCGGGAGTCTCCGGGGAGCTGTTTTTT.

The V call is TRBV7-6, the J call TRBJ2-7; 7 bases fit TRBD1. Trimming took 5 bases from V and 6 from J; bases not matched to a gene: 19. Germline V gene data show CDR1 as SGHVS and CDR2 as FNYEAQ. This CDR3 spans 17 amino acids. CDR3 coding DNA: TGTGCCAGCAGCCCGGCGAACAGGGGATTAAACGCTGGCGAGCAGTACTTC. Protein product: CASSPANRGLNAGEQYF.

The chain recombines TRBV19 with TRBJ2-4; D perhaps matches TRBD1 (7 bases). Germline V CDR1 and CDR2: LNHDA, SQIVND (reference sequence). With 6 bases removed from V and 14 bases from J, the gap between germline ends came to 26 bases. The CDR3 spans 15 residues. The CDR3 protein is CASSSLSAGQLDEYF. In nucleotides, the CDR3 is TGTGCCAGTAGCTCTTTATCCGCGGGACAGCTAGACGAGTACTTC.

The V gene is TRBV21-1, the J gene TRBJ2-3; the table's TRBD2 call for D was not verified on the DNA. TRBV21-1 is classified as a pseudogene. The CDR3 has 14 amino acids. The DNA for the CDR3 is TGTGCCAGCAGCAAAAGGACGGGAGAGTATACGCAGTATTTT. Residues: CASSKRTGEYTQYF.

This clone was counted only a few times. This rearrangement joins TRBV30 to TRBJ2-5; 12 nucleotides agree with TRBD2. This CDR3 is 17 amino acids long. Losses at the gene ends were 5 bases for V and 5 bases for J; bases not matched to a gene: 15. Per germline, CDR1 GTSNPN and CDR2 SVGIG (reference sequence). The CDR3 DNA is TGTGCCTGGCGTGGCGGGACTAGCGGGTACGATGCGGAGACCCAGTACTTC. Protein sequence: CAWRGGTSGYDAETQYF.

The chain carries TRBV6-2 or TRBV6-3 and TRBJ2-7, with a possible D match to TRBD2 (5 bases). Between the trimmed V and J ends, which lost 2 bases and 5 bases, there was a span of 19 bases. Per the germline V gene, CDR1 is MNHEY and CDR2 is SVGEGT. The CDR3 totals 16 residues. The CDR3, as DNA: TGTGCCAGCAGTTACGAGAGGGCCACTGGATCACACGAGCAGTACTTC. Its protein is CASSYERATGSHEQYF.

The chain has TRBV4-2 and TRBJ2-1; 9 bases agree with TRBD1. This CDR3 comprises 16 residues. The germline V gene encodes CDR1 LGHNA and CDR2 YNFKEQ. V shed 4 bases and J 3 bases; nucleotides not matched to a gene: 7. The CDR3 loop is CASSPLQGAIYNEQFF. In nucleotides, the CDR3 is TGTGCCAGCAGCCCTCTACAGGGGGCGATCTACAATGAGCAGTTCTTC.

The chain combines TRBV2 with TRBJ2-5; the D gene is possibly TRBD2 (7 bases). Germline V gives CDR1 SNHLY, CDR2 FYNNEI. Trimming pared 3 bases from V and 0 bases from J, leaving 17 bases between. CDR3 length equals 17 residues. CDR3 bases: TGTGCCAGCAGTGAGGCAGGGAGGGGGGGGAACCAAGAGACCCAGTACTTC. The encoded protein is CASSEAGRGGNQETQYF.

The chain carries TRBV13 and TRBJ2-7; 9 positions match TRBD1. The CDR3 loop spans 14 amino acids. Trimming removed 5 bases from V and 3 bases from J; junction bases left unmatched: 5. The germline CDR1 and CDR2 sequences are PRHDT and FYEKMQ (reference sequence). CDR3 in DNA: TGTGCCAGCAGCCCCGGGACAGGGTACTACGAGCAGTACTTC. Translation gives CASSPGTGYYEQYF.

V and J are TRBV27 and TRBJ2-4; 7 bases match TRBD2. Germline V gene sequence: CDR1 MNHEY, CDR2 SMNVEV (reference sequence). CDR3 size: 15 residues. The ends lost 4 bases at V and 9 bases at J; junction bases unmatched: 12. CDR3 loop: CASSSGRGPPRIQYF. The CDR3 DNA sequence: TGTGCCAGCAGTTCGGGGAGGGGTCCCCCACGCATTCAGTACTTC.

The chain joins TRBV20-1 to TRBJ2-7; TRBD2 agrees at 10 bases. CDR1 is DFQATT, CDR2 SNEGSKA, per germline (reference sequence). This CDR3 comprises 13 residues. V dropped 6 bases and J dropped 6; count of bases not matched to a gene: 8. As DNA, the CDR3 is TGCAGTGCGAGTCTAGCGGGAGCTCTCGAGCAGTACTTC. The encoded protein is CSASLAGALEQYF.

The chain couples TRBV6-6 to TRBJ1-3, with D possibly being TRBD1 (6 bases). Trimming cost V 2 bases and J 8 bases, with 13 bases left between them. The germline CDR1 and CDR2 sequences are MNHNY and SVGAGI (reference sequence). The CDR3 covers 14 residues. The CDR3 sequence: CASSYTKQGDTIYF. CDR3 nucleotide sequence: TGTGCCAGCAGTTACACCAAACAGGGAGACACCATATATTTT.

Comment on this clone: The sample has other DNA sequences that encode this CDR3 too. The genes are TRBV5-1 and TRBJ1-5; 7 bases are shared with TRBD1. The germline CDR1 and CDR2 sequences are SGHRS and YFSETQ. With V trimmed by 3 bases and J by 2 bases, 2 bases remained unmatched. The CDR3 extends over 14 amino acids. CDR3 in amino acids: CASSSTGGNQPQHF. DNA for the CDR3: TGCGCCAGCAGCTCTACAGGGGGCAATCAGCCCCAGCATTTT.

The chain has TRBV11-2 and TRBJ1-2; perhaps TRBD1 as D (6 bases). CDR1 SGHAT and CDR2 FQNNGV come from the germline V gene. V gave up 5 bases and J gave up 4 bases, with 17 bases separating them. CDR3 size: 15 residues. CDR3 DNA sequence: TGTGCCAGCAGCAAGACGACCGGGACACTCTATGGCTACACCTTC. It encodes CASSKTTGTLYGYTF.

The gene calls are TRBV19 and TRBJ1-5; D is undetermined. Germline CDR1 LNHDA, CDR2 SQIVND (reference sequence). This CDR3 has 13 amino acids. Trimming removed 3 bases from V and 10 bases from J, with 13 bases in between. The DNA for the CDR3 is TGTGCCAGTAGTATCCTAACAGCGGGTCCCCAGCATTTT. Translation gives CASSILTAGPQHF.

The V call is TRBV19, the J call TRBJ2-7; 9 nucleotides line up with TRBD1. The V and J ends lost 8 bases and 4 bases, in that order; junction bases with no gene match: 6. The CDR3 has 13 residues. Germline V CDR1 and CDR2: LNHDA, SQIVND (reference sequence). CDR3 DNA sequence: TGTGCCAGTTCGGGACAGGGATGGTACGAGCAGTACTTC. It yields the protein CASSGQGWYEQYF.

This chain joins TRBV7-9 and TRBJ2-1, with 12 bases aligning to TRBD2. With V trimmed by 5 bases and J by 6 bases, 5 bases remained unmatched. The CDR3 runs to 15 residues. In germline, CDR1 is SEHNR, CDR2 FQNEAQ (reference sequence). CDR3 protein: CASSPTSGSFNEQFF. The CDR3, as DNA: TGTGCCAGCAGCCCGACTAGCGGGAGTTTCAATGAGCAGTTCTTC.

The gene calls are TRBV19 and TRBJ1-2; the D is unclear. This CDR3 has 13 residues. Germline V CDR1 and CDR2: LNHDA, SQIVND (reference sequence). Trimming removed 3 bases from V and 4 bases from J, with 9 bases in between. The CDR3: CASSISLLYGYTF. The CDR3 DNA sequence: TGTGCCAGTAGTATCAGTCTCCTCTATGGCTACACCTTC.